Presented here are 27 T cell receptor beta chains from one specimen sequenced in a study of T cell repertoires in cytomegalovirus infection. No cognate antigen is known for these TCRs. TCRdb used MiXCR to reprocess the reads, holding one entry per CDR3 protein. The table records 450,000 to 600,000 distinct CDR3 sequences, about 42% of them present only once. This specimen was cultured PBMCs, taken from culture after CMV antigen stimulation. Receptor source: a human donor in good health (CMV status not recorded). Some clones in this sample may be carry-over from other donors' samples.

The CDR3 coding sequence is TGCAGTGCTCGAACGGGTAACAGGAATGAGCAGTTCTTC. This gives the protein CSARTGNRNEQFF. The V and J genes are TRBV20-1 and TRBJ2-1, with a weak D call TRBD1 (5 bases). This CDR3 spans 13 amino acids. The germline V gene has CDR1 DFQATT and CDR2 SNEGSKA (reference sequence). The ends were cut back, 5 bases at V and 7 bases at J, with 15 bases in the middle.

V usage is TRBV20-1 and J usage is TRBJ2-7, with no clear D. The CDR3 is 12 amino acids. Germline CDR1 and CDR2: DFQATT and SNEGSKA (reference sequence). The V gene lost 3 bases and the J gene lost 2 bases, with 8 bases spanning the gap. The CDR3 protein is CSASQWTYEQYF. The CDR3 nucleotides are TGCAGTGCTAGTCAATGGACCTACGAGCAGTACTTC.

A single count supports this clonotype. V usage is TRBV12-3 or TRBV12-4 and J usage is TRBJ2-3, with TRBD2 identical over 8 bases. The CDR3 has 15 residues. With V trimmed by 7 bases and J by 7 bases, 13 bases remained unmatched. The CDR3 DNA follows: TGTGCCAGCACCGACGGGAGCGGGAGCTGGAATACGCAGTATTTT. Translated, it gives CASTDGSGSWNTQYF.

This clonotype was seen only a few times. The rearrangement uses TRBV7-2 and TRBJ2-7, with D perhaps TRBD2 (6 bases). V lost 3 bases to trimming and J lost 2 bases, with 11 bases between them. The CDR3 extends over 14 amino acids. The germline gives CDR1 SGHTA, CDR2 FQGNSA. The CDR3 DNA follows: TGTGCCAGCAGCTTGAGGGGACTGGCCTACGAGCAGTACTTC. Protein sequence: CASSLRGLAYEQYF.

The rearrangement links TRBV6-6 to TRBJ2-2, with no clear D. Deletions cut 1 base from V and 2 bases from J, with 5 bases between. The CDR3 totals 14 residues. The germline V gene encodes CDR1 MNHNY and CDR2 SVGAGI (reference sequence). Written as DNA, the CDR3 is TGTGCCAGCAGTTACTGGGGAAACACCGGGGAGCTGTTTTTT. Its translation: CASSYWGNTGELFF.

The chain couples TRBV6-1 to TRBJ2-5; 10 positions agree with TRBD2. Germline lookup yields CDR1 MNHNS and CDR2 SASEGT. Trimming took 6 bases from V and 3 from J; bases not matched to a gene: 7. This CDR3 is 15 amino acids long. The CDR3 DNA reads as TGTGCCAGCAGGGTTAGCGGGAGGCGCAAAGAGACCCAGTACTTC. Translation: CASRVSGRRKETQYF.

The V gene is TRBV20-1, the J gene TRBJ2-7, with 7 bases fitting TRBD1. V lost 2 bases and J lost 3; bases outside the gene matches: 4. CDR1 is DFQATT, CDR2 SNEGSKA, per germline (reference sequence). The CDR3 is made up of 13 amino acids. CDR3 coding DNA: TGCAGTGCTAGACCGGGACAGAGCTACGAGCAGTACTTC. Amino acids: CSARPGQSYEQYF.

J is TRBJ2-1 and V is TRBV7-2; D unclear. Trimming stripped 5 bases from V and 10 bases from J, with 15 bases between. This CDR3 has 13 residues. Germline values: CDR1 SGHTA, CDR2 FQGNSA. The CDR3 DNA is TGTGCCAGCAGCCAACCCCCCCAGCCGGAGCAGTTCTTC. It encodes CASSQPPQPEQFF.

This clonotype was found a few times. The chain employs TRBV12-3 or TRBV12-4 and TRBJ2-5; 7 nucleotides match TRBD2. V gave up 1 base and J gave up 5 bases; unmatched junction bases: 10. The CDR3 loop spans 16 amino acids. This chain's CDR3 is CASSLGAGPTEETQYF. CDR3 DNA: TGTGCCAGCAGTTTAGGAGCGGGACCAACCGAGGAGACCCAGTACTTC.

This clonotype occurred many times. This chain uses TRBV12-3 or TRBV12-4 with TRBJ1-2, with D unresolved. V was pared by 3 bases and J by 4 bases, with 12 bases between. This CDR3 is built from 14 residues. The CDR3 protein is CASSLYGEGYGYTF. The CDR3 nucleotides are TGTGCCAGCAGTTTGTATGGGGAGGGCTATGGCTACACCTTC.

This clonotype was seen only a few times. J is TRBJ2-2 and V is TRBV7-8, with D unclear. The CDR3 consists of 16 residues. Looked up from germline, CDR1 is SGHVS and CDR2 is FQNEAQ. V lost 2 bases to trimming and J lost 0 bases, with 10 bases between them. The CDR3 here is CASSLLWWPNTGELFF. CDR3 nucleotide sequence: TGTGCCAGCAGCTTACTCTGGTGGCCGAACACCGGGGAGCTGTTTTTT.

This chain joins TRBV7-2 and TRBJ2-3; 9 positions match TRBD2. Per germline, CDR1 SGHTA and CDR2 FQGNSA. The CDR3 has 19 residues. With V trimmed by 1 base and J by 3 bases, 14 bases remained unmatched. DNA for the CDR3: TGTGCCAGCAGCTTAGACCCTCCAGGGCGGGGGGGAAGTACAGATACGCAGTATTTT. Protein: CASSLDPPGRGGSTDTQYF.

This chain connects TRBV6-1 to TRBJ2-1; tentatively, D is TRBD1 (7 bases). This CDR3 region has 14 residues. V lost 10 bases, J lost 7 bases, and 20 bases lay in between. The germline gives CDR1 MNHNS, CDR2 SASEGT. CDR3 in amino acids: CATQGGQMMNEQFF. The CDR3 nucleotides are TGTGCCACCCAGGGGGGACAGATGATGAATGAGCAGTTCTTC.

The rearrangement uses TRBV10-2 and TRBJ2-1; tentatively, D is TRBD1 (5 bases). The CDR3 covers 14 residues. V dropped 4 bases and J dropped 10 bases, with 17 bases sitting between them. The V gene's germline CDR1 is WSHSY and CDR2 SAAADI. CDR3 loop: CASSGYGPTGEQFF. The DNA of the CDR3 is TGCGCCAGCAGTGGATACGGACCTACAGGCGAGCAGTTCTTC.

J is TRBJ1-4 and V is TRBV12-3 or TRBV12-4; TRBD1 matches 7 bases. The CDR3 length is 14 residues. J gave up 7 bases and V 6 bases, and 8 bases lay outside the gene matches. Here the CDR3 DNA reads TGTGCCAGCAGCCCGACAGGGCACGGTGAAAAACTGTTTTTT. Translated, it gives CASSPTGHGEKLFF.

This clonotype was seen only a few times. The chain carries TRBV7-2 and TRBJ1-3, with D unresolved. Trimming took off 2 bases at V and 0 bases at J, with 11 bases between the two ends. Germline V lookup: CDR1 SGHTA, CDR2 FQGNSA. The CDR3 consists of 16 residues. CDR3 amino acids: CASSLNPESSGNTIYF. The CDR3, as DNA: TGTGCCAGCAGCTTAAATCCGGAGAGCTCTGGAAACACCATATATTTT.

The chain carries TRBV7-6 and TRBJ2-1, with D perhaps being TRBD1 or TRBD2 (5 bases each). V was pared by 5 bases and J by 0 bases, with 17 bases between. This CDR3 spans 17 amino acids. Germline V gene lookup returns CDR1 SGHVS and CDR2 FNYEAQ. The CDR3: CASSRGSGGGSYNEQFF. CDR3 bases: TGTGCCAGCAGCCGAGGATCGGGTGGGGGCTCCTACAATGAGCAGTTCTTC.

This chain joins TRBV19 and TRBJ2-1, with 8 bases fitting TRBD2. With V trimmed by 7 bases and J by 6 bases, 8 bases remained unmatched. CDR1 and CDR2 from the germline V gene are LNHDA and SQIVND (reference sequence). The CDR3 is made up of 14 amino acids. The CDR3 protein is CASKGAGGGNEQFF. The CDR3 DNA follows: TGTGCCAGTAAAGGAGCCGGGGGGGGCAATGAGCAGTTCTTC.

This clonotype appeared many times. The chain couples TRBV5-4 to TRBJ2-1, with D tentatively TRBD1 (8 bases). There are 15 residues in the CDR3. V was cut by 0 bases and J by 6 bases, with 13 bases left in between. Per germline, CDR1 SGHNT and CDR2 YYREEE (reference sequence). The CDR3 sequence is CASSLDRGGINEQFF. CDR3 sequence (DNA): TGTGCCAGCAGCTTGGACAGGGGGGGGATCAATGAGCAGTTCTTC.

This chain uses TRBV12-3 or TRBV12-4 with TRBJ2-3, with D maybe TRBD2 (5 bases). This CDR3 is built from 12 residues. The V gene lost 7 bases and the J gene lost 6 bases, with 11 bases spanning the gap. Written as DNA, the CDR3 is TGTGCCAGCACCCTTCCGGGGGATACGCAGTATTTT. Translated: CASTLPGDTQYF.

This chain uses TRBV6-8 with TRBJ1-2, with TRBD1 matching over 7 bases. The V segment lost 6 bases and the J segment 4 bases; nucleotides outside the gene matches: 5. The CDR3 has 13 amino acids. Germline CDR1 reads MNHGY; CDR2 reads SAAAGT. CDR3 sequence reads: CASRTGTAYGYTF. For the CDR3, the DNA is TGTGCCAGCAGGACCGGGACAGCCTATGGCTACACCTTC.

The genes are TRBV11-1 and TRBJ2-6; D gene ambiguous. The V end was cut by 3 bases, the J end by 0 bases, with 9 bases between. From germline, CDR1 is SGHAT and CDR2 FQDESV (reference sequence). The CDR3 has 16 residues. The DNA of the CDR3 is TGTGCCAGCAGCTTCAGAGGTTACTCTGGGGCCAACGTCCTGACTTTC. Amino acid sequence: CASSFRGYSGANVLTF. Variable domain in full (rest from reference TRBV11-1 and TRBJ2-6): EAEVAQSPRYKITEKSQAVAFWCDPISGHATLYWYRQILGQGPELLVQFQDESVVDDSQLPKDRFSAERLKGVDSTLKIQPAELGDSAMYLCASSFRGYSGANVLTFGAGSRLTVL.

This rearrangement joins TRBV5-1 to TRBJ1-6, with D perhaps TRBD1 (5 bases). V shed 6 bases and J shed 7 bases, with 11 bases lying between them. CDR1 is SGHRS and CDR2 is YFSETQ in the germline V gene. This CDR3 is 13 amino acids long. The CDR3 DNA sequence: TGCGCCAGCAAGGTGACAGCCAATTCACCCCTCCACTTT. It specifies CASKVTANSPLHF.

This clonotype was counted only a few times. The rearrangement links TRBV12-3 or TRBV12-4 to TRBJ1-1, with TRBD1 identical over 7 bases. This CDR3 has 13 amino acids. J was trimmed by 4 bases and V by 5 bases; bases with no gene match: 4. CDR3 sequence (DNA): TGTGCCAGCAGTGCCCGGGACAGCACTGAAGCTTTCTTT. It translates to CASSARDSTEAFF.

V is TRBV25-1 and J is TRBJ2-6, with TRBD1 matching 8 bases. The CDR3 is made up of 14 amino acids. V was clipped by 8 bases and J by 3 bases; unmatched bases: 3. Germline CDR1 MGHDK, CDR2 SYGVNS. Here the CDR3 DNA reads TGTGCCAGCTGGACAGGGTTTGGGGCCAACGTCCTGACTTTC. Translating gives CASWTGFGANVLTF.

The chain has TRBV19 and TRBJ1-5; TRBD1 matches at 10 bases. The CDR3 has 17 amino acids. The ends lost 5 bases at V and 4 bases at J; junction bases unmatched: 11. Germline V gene sequence: CDR1 LNHDA, CDR2 SQIVND (reference sequence). This CDR3 is CASSPSRGTGVNQPQHF. The CDR3 DNA reads TGTGCCAGTAGTCCCTCTCGCGGGACAGGGGTGAATCAGCCCCAGCATTTT.

This clonotype showed up just a few times. J is TRBJ2-3 and V is TRBV27; D is possibly TRBD2 (6 bases). V was cut by 3 bases and J by 5 bases, with 15 bases left in between. Germline values: CDR1 MNHEY, CDR2 SMNVEV (reference sequence). The CDR3 length is 15 residues. CDR3 nucleotide sequence: TGTGCCAGCAGTTTGTCGGGGTTGGGGGGAGATACGCAGTATTTT. This codes for CASSLSGLGGDTQYF.